This is a list of T cell receptor beta chains from one sample in a study of T cells in Graves' hyperthyroidism and ophthalmopathy. Using its own MiXCR run on the multiplex PCR reads, TCRdb lists one record per CDR3 protein. This repertoire shows more than 300,000 distinct CDR3 sequences, about 18% found once; its top ten account for over 35%. Sample: blood. These receptors all come from a man younger than 35 with Graves' ophthalmopathy. CDR3s include the opening cysteine and the closing phenylalanine or tryptophan. A D gene is named only where the DNA matches it firmly. Rows may omit the clone size; those that give it use once, few, many or a size class.

v_gene	d_gene	abundance	j_gene	CDR3aa	CDR3nt
TRBV7-3	TRBD2	many	TRBJ2-7	CASSYPRLAGGPGYEQYF	TGTGCCAGCAGCTACCCCCGGTTAGCGGGGGGGCCTGGGTACGAGCAGTACTTC
TRBV12-3/TRBV12-4	-	few	TRBJ2-4	CASSPRPHLKNIQYF	TGTGCCAGCAGTCCCCGCCCCCACCTAAAAAACATTCAGTACTTC
TRBV3-1	-	-	TRBJ1-1	CASSQRGASSEAFF	TGTGCCAGCAGCCAACGAGGGGCTAGTTCTGAAGCTTTCTTT
TRBV20-1	TRBD2	few	TRBJ2-3	CSASPGLGTDTQYF	TGCAGTGCATCTCCGGGACTAGGGACAGATACGCAGTATTTT
TRBV27	TRBD1	many	TRBJ1-2	CASSQPPGTGRDYGYTF	TGTGCCAGCAGCCAACCGCCCGGGACAGGGAGGGACTATGGCTACACCTTC
TRBV6-2/TRBV6-3	-	many	TRBJ2-6	CASSYEGSLSGANVLTF	TGTGCCAGCAGTTACGAAGGCTCTCTCTCTGGGGCCAACGTCCTGACTTTC
TRBV6-1	TRBD1	-	TRBJ2-2	CASSATGGVGGTGELFF	TGTGCCAGCAGTGCGACAGGGGGCGTTGGCGGTACCGGGGAGCTGTTTTTT
TRBV3-1	TRBD2	many	TRBJ2-1	CASRRTSGGADEQFF	TGTGCCAGCAGGCGGACTAGCGGGGGGGCGGATGAGCAGTTCTTC
TRBV20-1	-	-	TRBJ1-6	CSATQEAGAGSPLHF	TGCAGTGCCACCCAGGAGGCAGGGGCGGGTTCACCCCTCCACTTT
TRBV4-1	TRBD2	few	TRBJ2-2	CASSHPGGGTGELFF	TGCGCCAGCAGCCATCCGGGAGGGGGCACCGGGGAGCTGTTTTTT
TRBV2	-	-	TRBJ2-5	CASSEGVGGETQYF	TGTGCCAGCAGTGAAGGGGTTGGCGGAGAGACCCAGTACTTC
TRBV9	TRBD1	few	TRBJ1-5	CASSVGVTGGDQPQHF	TGTGCCAGCAGCGTAGGTGTGACAGGGGGCGATCAGCCCCAGCATTTT
TRBV28	-	many	TRBJ1-1	CASSSGHREAFF	TGTGCCAGCAGCTCGGGACACCGTGAAGCTTTCTTT
TRBV6-2/TRBV6-3	TRBD1	few	TRBJ1-1	CASSYGTGASMNTEAFF	TGTGCCAGCAGTTACGGGACAGGGGCATCTATGAACACTGAGGCTTTCTTT
TRBV2	-	many	TRBJ2-5	CASSESQYQETQYF	TGTGCCAGCAGTGAAAGCCAGTACCAAGAGACCCAGTACTTC
TRBV2	-	many	TRBJ2-3	CASRAGTDTQYF	TGTGCCAGCAGGGCAGGCACAGATACGCAGTATTTT
TRBV7-9	-	-	TRBJ1-4	CASSFEKLFF	TGTGCCAGCAGCTTTGAAAAACTGTTTTTT
TRBV3-1	-	many	TRBJ2-3	CASSQERGRSDKNTDTQYF	TGTGCCAGCAGCCAAGAACGAGGGCGGTCAGACAAAAACACAGATACGCAGTATTTT
TRBV5-1	-	-	TRBJ2-5	CASSFGGGAYQETQYF	TGTGCCAGCAGCTTTGGGGGGGGGGCGTACCAAGAGACCCAGTACTTC
TRBV5-1	-	-	TRBJ1-4	CASSPRGGMGEKLFF	TGCGCCAGCAGCCCCCGGGGGGGGATGGGTGAAAAACTGTTTTTT
TRBV3-1	-	many	TRBJ2-7	CASSPGLFKTYEQYF	TGTGCCAGCAGCCCTGGACTTTTTAAGACCTACGAGCAGTACTTC
TRBV29-1	TRBD1	-	TRBJ1-2	CSATGGFNYGYTF	TGCAGCGCTACAGGGGGATTCAACTATGGCTACACCTTC
TRBV3-1	-	many	TRBJ2-3	CASSQDALASSAQYF	TGTGCCAGCAGCCAAGATGCACTAGCCAGTTCGGCGCAGTATTTT
TRBV3-1	-	-	TRBJ1-1	CASSQRGAVGTEAFF	TGTGCCAGCAGCCAAAGGGGGGCGGTGGGCACTGAAGCTTTCTTT
TRBV7-9	TRBD2	many	TRBJ2-3	CASSLTGLAGGSTQYF	TGTGCCAGCAGCCTGACAGGACTAGCGGGGGGATCTACGCAGTATTTT
TRBV20-1	-	many	TRBJ2-1	CSADAGHNEQFF	TGCAGTGCTGACGCCGGTCACAATGAGCAGTTCTTC
TRBV12-3/TRBV12-4	-	many	TRBJ1-5	CASSFSGTQEPQHF	TGTGCCAGCAGTTTTTCGGGGACCCAGGAGCCCCAGCATTTT
TRBV3-1	TRBD1	many	TRBJ2-7	CASSQANRDRGHEQYF	TGTGCCAGCAGCCAAGCGAACCGGGACAGGGGTCACGAGCAGTACTTC
TRBV5-1	TRBD1	-	TRBJ1-3	CASSLDQGAGNTVYF	TGCGCCAGCAGCTTGGACCAGGGGGCTGGAAACACCGTATATTTT
TRBV5-4	-	-	TRBJ1-2	CASSPRGGAYGYTF	TGTGCCAGCAGCCCCCGTGGAGGGGCCTATGGCTACACCTTC
TRBV10-2	-	many	TRBJ1-1	CASSEGPGDLNTEAFF	TGCGCCAGCAGTGAGGGCCCCGGGGACCTGAACACTGAAGCTTTCTTT
TRBV7-2	-	many	TRBJ2-5	CASRNPPGQLQETQYF	TGTGCCAGCAGAAACCCCCCAGGGCAATTACAAGAGACCCAGTACTTC
TRBV2	-	-	TRBJ2-3	CASSELFIGTDTQYF	TGTGCCAGCAGTGAGCTTTTTATAGGCACAGATACGCAGTATTTT
TRBV2	TRBD1	-	TRBJ1-2	CASRAGQSYGYTF	TGTGCCAGCAGAGCGGGACAGAGCTATGGCTACACCTTC
TRBV7-6	-	many	TRBJ1-1	CASSLRGIDMNTEAFF	TGTGCCAGCAGCTTACGAGGGATAGATATGAACACTGAAGCTTTCTTT
TRBV5-6	TRBD1	many	TRBJ2-7	CASSLDDRGELYEQYF	TGTGCCAGCAGCTTGGACGACAGGGGCGAGCTCTACGAGCAGTACTTC
TRBV24-1	-	many	TRBJ1-2	CATSDRTAKYGYTF	TGTGCCACCAGTGACCGGACAGCAAAGTATGGCTACACCTTC
TRBV2	TRBD1	-	TRBJ1-3	CAGSGTGLAGNTIYF	TGTGCCGGTTCCGGGACAGGGCTCGCTGGAAACACCATATATTTT